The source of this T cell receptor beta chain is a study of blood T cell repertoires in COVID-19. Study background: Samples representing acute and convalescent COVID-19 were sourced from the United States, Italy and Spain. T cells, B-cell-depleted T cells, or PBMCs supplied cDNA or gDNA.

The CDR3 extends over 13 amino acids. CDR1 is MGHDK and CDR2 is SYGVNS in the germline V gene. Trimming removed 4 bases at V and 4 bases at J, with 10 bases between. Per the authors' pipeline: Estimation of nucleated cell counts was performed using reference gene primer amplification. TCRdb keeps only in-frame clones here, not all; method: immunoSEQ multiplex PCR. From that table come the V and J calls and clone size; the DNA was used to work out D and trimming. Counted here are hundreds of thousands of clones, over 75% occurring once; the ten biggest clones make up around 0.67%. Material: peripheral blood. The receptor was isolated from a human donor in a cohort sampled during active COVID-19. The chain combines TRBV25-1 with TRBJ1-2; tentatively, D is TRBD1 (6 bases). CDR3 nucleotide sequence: TGTGCCAGCAGTGTAAGGGGGGGCTATGGCTACACCTTC. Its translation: CASSVRGGYGYTF.